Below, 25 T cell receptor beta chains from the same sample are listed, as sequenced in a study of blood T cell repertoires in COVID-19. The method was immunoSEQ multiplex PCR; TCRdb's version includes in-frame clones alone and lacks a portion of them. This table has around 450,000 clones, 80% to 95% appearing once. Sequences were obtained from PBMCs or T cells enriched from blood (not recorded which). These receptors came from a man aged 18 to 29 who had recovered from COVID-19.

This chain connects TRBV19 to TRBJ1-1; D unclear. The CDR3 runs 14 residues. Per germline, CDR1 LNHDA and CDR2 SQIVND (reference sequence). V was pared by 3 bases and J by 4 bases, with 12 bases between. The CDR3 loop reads CASSMKGGITEAFF. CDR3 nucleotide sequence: TGTGCCAGTAGTATGAAGGGAGGGATCACTGAAGCTTTCTTT.

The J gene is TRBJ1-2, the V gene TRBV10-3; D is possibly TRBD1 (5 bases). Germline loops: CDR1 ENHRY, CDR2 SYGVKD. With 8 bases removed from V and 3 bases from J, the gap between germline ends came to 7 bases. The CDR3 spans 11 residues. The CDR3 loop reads CAIGHDYGYTF. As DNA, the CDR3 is TGTGCCATCGGACACGACTATGGCTACACCTTC.

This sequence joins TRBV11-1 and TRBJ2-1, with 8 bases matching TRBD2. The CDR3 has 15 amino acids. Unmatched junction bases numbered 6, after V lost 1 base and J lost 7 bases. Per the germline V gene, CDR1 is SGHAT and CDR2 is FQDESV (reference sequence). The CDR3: CASSLEPGGHNEQFF. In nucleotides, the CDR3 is TGTGCCAGCAGCTTAGAGCCGGGGGGGCATAATGAGCAGTTCTTC.

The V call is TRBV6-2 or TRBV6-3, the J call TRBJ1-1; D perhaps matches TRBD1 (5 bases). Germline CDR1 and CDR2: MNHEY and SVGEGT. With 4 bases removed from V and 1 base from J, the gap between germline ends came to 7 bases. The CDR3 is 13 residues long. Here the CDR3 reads CASSWGENTEAFF. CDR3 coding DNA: TGTGCCAGCAGTTGGGGGGAGAACACTGAAGCTTTCTTT.

CDR3 in DNA: TGTGCCAGCTCACCAAGCCGGGGGTCTGGAAACACCATATATTTT. Protein: CASSPSRGSGNTIYF. The V call is TRBV18, the J call TRBJ1-3, with a weak D call TRBD1 (5 bases). The CDR3 is 15 amino acids. Germline CDR1 reads KGHSH; CDR2 reads LQKENI. V was clipped by 2 bases and J by 1 base, with 9 bases between them. Complete variable domain (other parts from reference TRBV18 and TRBJ1-3): NAGVMQNPRHLVRRRGQEARLRCSPMKGHSHVYWYRQLPEEGLKFMVYLQKENIIDESGMPKERFSAEFPKEGPSILRIQQVVRGDSAAYFCASSPSRGSGNTIYFGEGSWLTVV.

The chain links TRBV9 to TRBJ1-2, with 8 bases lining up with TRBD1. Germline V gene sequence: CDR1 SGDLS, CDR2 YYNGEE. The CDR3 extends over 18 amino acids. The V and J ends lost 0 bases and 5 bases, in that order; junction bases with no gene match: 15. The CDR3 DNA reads TGTGCCAGCAGCGTAGAGGGGGAATTCGGACAGGGATGGTATGGCTACACCTTC. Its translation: CASSVEGEFGQGWYGYTF.

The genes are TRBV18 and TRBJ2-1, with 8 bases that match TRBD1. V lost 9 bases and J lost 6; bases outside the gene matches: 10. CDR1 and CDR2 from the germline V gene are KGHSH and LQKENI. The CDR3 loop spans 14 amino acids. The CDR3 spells CASCRDRPANEQFF. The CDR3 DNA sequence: TGTGCCAGTTGCCGGGACAGGCCCGCCAATGAGCAGTTCTTC.

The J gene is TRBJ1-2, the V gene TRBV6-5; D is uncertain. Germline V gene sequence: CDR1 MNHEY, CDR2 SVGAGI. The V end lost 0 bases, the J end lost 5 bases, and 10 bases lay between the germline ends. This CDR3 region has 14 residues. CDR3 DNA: TGTGCCAGCAGTTACTCGCCGGGAGGGTATGGCTACACCTTC. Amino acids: CASSYSPGGYGYTF.

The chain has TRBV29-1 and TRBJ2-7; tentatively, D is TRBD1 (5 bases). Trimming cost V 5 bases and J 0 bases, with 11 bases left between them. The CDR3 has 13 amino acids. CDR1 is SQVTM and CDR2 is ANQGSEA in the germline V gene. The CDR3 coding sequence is TGCAGCGTTAGGGGCGCAAGCTCCTACGAGCAGTACTTC. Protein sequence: CSVRGASSYEQYF.

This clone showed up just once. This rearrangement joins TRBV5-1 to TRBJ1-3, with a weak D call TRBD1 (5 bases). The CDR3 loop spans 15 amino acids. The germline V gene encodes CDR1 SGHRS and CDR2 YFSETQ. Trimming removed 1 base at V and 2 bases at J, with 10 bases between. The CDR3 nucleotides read TGCGCCAGCAGCTTGATTTCAGGGCCTGGAAACACCATATATTTT. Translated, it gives CASSLISGPGNTIYF.

CDR3 residues: CASSLQGQAFF. The CDR3 DNA follows: TGCGCCAGCAGCTTACAGGGTCAAGCTTTCTTT. The chain links TRBV5-1 to TRBJ1-1; weak D call: TRBD1 (6 bases). The CDR3 is 11 residues long. Trimming removed 2 bases from V and 9 bases from J, with 8 bases in between. Per the germline V gene, CDR1 is SGHRS and CDR2 is YFSETQ.

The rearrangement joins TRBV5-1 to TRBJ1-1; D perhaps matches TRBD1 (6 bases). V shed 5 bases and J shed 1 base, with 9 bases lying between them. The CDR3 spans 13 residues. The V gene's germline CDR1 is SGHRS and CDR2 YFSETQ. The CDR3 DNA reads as TGCGCCAGCAGTCAGGGGCCGAACACTGAAGCTTTCTTT. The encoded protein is CASSQGPNTEAFF.

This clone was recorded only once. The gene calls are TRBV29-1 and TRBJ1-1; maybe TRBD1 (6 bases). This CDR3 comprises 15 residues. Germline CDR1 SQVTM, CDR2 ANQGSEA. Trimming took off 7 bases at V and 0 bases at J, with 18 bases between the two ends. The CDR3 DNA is TGCAGCGCCCTACAGGGACACATGATGAACACTGAAGCTTTCTTT. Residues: CSALQGHMMNTEAFF. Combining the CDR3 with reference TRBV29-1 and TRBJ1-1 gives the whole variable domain SAVISQKPSRDICQRGTSLTIQCQVDSQVTMMFWYRQQPGQSLTLIATANQGSEATYESGFVIDKFPISRPNLTFSTLTVSNMSPEDSSIYLCSALQGHMMNTEAFFGQGTRLTVV.

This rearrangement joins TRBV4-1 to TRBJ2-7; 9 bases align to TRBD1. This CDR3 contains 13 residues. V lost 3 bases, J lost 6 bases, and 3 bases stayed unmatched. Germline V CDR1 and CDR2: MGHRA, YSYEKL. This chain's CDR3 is CASSHLDRGEQYF. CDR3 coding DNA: TGCGCCAGCAGCCACCTGGACAGGGGCGAGCAGTACTTC.

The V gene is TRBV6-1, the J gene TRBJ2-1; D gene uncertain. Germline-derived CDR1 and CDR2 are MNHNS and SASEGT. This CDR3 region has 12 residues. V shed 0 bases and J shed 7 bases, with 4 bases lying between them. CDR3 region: CASSEALNEQFF. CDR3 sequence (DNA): TGTGCCAGCAGTGAAGCCTTGAATGAGCAGTTCTTC.

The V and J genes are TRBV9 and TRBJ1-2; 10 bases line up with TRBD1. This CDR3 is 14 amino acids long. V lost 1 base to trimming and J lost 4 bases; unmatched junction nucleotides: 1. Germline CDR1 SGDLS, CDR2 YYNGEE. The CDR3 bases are TGTGCCAGCAGCGTACGGACAGGGGGCTATGGCTACACCTTC. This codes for CASSVRTGGYGYTF.

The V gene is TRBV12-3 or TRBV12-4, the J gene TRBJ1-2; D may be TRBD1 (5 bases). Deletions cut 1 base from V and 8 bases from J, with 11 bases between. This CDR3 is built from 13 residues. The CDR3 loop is CASSLGGTRGYTF. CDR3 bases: TGTGCCAGCAGTTTAGGAGGGACTCGCGGCTACACCTTC.

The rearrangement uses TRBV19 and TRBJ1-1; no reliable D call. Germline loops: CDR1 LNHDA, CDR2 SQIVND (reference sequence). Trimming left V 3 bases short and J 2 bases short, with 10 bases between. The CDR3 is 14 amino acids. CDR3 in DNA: TGTGCCAGTAGTATGGGGAGACAAAACACTGAAGCTTTCTTT. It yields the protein CASSMGRQNTEAFF.

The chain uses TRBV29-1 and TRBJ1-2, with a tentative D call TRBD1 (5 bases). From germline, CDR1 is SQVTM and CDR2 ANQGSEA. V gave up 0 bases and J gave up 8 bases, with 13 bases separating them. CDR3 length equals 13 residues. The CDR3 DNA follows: TGCAGCGTTGAAGAGGGAGGGGCGAGGGGCTACACCTTC. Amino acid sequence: CSVEEGGARGYTF.

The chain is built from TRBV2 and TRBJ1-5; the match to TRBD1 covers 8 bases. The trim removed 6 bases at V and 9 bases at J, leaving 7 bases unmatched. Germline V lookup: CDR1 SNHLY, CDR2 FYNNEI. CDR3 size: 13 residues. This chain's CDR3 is CASSGGQARPQHF. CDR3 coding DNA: TGTGCCAGCAGCGGGGGACAGGCCCGGCCCCAGCATTTT. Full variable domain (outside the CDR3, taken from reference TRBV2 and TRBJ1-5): EPEVTQTPSHQVTQMGQEVILRCVPISNHLYFYWYRQILGQKVEFLVSFYNNEISEKSEIFDDQFSVERPDGSNFTLKIRSTKLEDSAMYFCASSGGQARPQHFGDGTRLSIL.

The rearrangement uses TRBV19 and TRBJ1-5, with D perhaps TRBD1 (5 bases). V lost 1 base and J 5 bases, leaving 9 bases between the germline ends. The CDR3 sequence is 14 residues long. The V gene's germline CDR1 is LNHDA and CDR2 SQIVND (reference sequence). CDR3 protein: CASSIAPGDQPQHF. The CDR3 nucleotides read TGTGCCAGTAGTATAGCCCCGGGGGATCAGCCCCAGCATTTT.

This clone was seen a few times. CDR3 sequence: CASTQGPENTIYF. CDR3 sequence (DNA): TGTGCCAGCACACAGGGGCCTGAAAACACCATATATTTT. This chain uses TRBV7-9 with TRBJ1-3; 7 nucleotides agree with TRBD1. V shed 7 bases, J shed 6 bases, and the junction held 6 bases outside the gene matches. The CDR3 sequence is 13 residues long. Germline CDR1 is SEHNR and CDR2 is FQNEAQ (reference sequence).

The CDR3 is CASSRPGTSGFSGTDTQYF. In DNA, the CDR3 is TGTGCCAGCAGCAGACCCGGGACTAGCGGGTTCAGTGGCACAGATACGCAGTATTTT. This rearrangement joins TRBV5-4 to TRBJ2-3, with TRBD2 matching 12 bases. V was pared by 4 bases and J by 1 base, with 13 bases of the junction left unmatched. The CDR3 is 19 amino acids. CDR1 is SGHNT, CDR2 YYREEE, per germline (reference sequence).

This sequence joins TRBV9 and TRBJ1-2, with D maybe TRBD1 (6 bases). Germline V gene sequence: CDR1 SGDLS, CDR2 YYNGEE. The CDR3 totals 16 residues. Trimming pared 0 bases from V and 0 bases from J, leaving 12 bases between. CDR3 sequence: CASSVARTETNYGYTF. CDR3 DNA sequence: TGTGCCAGCAGCGTAGCGAGGACAGAAACTAACTATGGCTACACCTTC.

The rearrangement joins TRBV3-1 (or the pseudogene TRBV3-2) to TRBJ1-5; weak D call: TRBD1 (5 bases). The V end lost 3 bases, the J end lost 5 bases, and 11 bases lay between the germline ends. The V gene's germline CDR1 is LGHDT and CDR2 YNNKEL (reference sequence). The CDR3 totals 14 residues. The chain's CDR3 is CASSHRAEYQPQHF. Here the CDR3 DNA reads TGTGCCAGCAGCCACAGGGCGGAGTATCAGCCCCAGCATTTT.